The rows below give T cell receptor beta chains drawn from one sample of a study of T cells after posttransplantation cyclophosphamide. Generated by immunoSEQ multiplex PCR, the TCRdb table keeps only in-frame clones and is missing some. This sample has roughly 21,000 clones, with 95% to 99% found just once. The sequenced sample consisted of naive CD8+ T cells sorted from PBMCs. Receptors were obtained from a man aged 35 to 55 in good health, CMV-negative, and a related stem cell transplant donor. Both conserved end residues are part of each CDR3. The order of the fields is D gene, V gene, J gene, clone size, CDR3 DNA, CDR3 protein. D genes are given only for firm matches. Some rows have no size entry. The others give once, few or many, or a class for an expanded clone.

D: .; V: TRBV9; J: TRBJ2-5; size: .; DNA: TGTGCCAGCAGCGTAGCGAGAGAGACCCAGTACTTC; CDR3: CASSVARETQYF
D: .; V: TRBV12-1; J: TRBJ2-6; size: .; DNA: TGTGCCAGCAGCTTTGACTTTCTGTGGGCGTGGGTATGGGCTGGGGCCAACGTCCTGACTTTC; CDR3: CASSFDFLWAWVWAGANVLTF
D: TRBD2; V: TRBV2; J: TRBJ2-5; size: .; DNA: TGTGCCAGCAGTGAAGGGCGCGGGAGAGTCGGGGAGACCCAGTACTTC; CDR3: CASSEGRGRVGETQYF
D: TRBD1; V: TRBV13; J: TRBJ1-2; size: .; DNA: TGTGCCAGCAGCTGGAGGGGACAGGGGGTCTATGGCTACACCTTC; CDR3: CASSWRGQGVYGYTF
D: TRBD2; V: TRBV14; J: TRBJ2-1; size: .; DNA: TGTGCCAGCAGCCAAGTAGCTAGCGGGAGGATTGGGGAGCAGTTCTTC; CDR3: CASSQVASGRIGEQFF
D: .; V: TRBV4-3; J: TRBJ1-4; size: .; DNA: TGCGCCAGCAGCCAAGATGGAGGTAATGAAGGCGAAAAACTGTTTTTT; CDR3: CASSQDGGNEGEKLFF
D: .; V: TRBV28; J: TRBJ1-2; size: few; DNA: TGTGCCAGCAATCCACGGGACAAACTCAACTATGGCTACACCTTC; CDR3: CASNPRDKLNYGYTF
D: .; V: TRBV5-4; J: TRBJ1-6; size: .; DNA: TGTGCCAGCGGTCATGCGGATTCACCCCTCCACTTT; CDR3: CASGHADSPLHF
D: .; V: TRBV7-8; J: TRBJ1-1; size: .; DNA: TGTGCCAGCAGCTTAGTAGAGGCCGAAACTGAAGCTTTCTTT; CDR3: CASSLVEAETEAFF
D: .; V: TRBV27; J: TRBJ2-3; size: .; DNA: TGTGCCTCGGGATGGGGGGTTCTAGATACGCAGTATTTT; CDR3: CASGWGVLDTQYF